The subject of this entry is one T cell receptor beta chain. This sample is drawn from a study of blood T cell repertoires in COVID-19. Study overall: From the United States, Italy and Spain came samples of acute and convalescent COVID-19.

This CDR3 is 17 amino acids long. Trimming removed 1 base from V and 0 bases from J, with 14 bases in between. The germline V gene encodes CDR1 KGHSH and CDR2 LQKENI. Assay used: immunoSEQ multiplex PCR; TCRdb lists only in-frame clones, some missing. The repertoire holds 240,000 or so clones, with approximately 78% as singletons. The clonotype originates from a woman between 55 and 75 years old with active or convalescent COVID-19. The sequenced material came from peripheral blood. The chain is built from TRBV18 and TRBJ2-3; tentative D call: TRBD2 (7 bases). CDR3 loop: CASSPLQAGASTDTQYF. CDR3 sequence (DNA): TGTGCCAGCTCACCACTCCAGGCGGGGGCAAGCACAGATACGCAGTATTTT.